The rows below give T cell receptor beta chains drawn from one sample of a study of T cell responses to AZD1222 COVID-19 vaccine. The method was immunoSEQ multiplex PCR; TCRdb's version includes in-frame clones alone and lacks a portion of them. The sample records 150,000 or so clones, about 90% being singletons. Material: peripheral blood, obtained on day 0 of AZD1222 vaccination. The receptors shown here come from an adult in good health. Each CDR3 is given with its conserved first and last residue. The D gene is left open where the match is weak. The listing skips clone size in some rows; elsewhere it reads once, few, many or a size class.

d_gene	len	abundance	v_gene	j_gene	CDR3nt	CDR3aa
NA	14	NA	TRBV6-5	TRBJ1-6	TGTGCCACCCCCCGCGGGCCGGATAATTCACCCCTCCACTTT	CATPRGPDNSPLHF
TRBD1	13	NA	TRBV11-2	TRBJ1-1	TGTGCCAGCAGCTTAATGAGGGGGCGAGAAGCTTTCTTT	CASSLMRGREAFF
TRBD1	15	once	TRBV9	TRBJ2-7	TGTGCCAGCAGCGTAGCTCAGGGGGCGGCGTGGGAGCAGTACTTC	CASSVAQGAAWEQYF
NA	15	NA	TRBV3-1/TRBV3-2	TRBJ1-4	TGTGCCAGCAGCCAAGACAGGGTATCTGATGAAAAACTGTTTTTT	CASSQDRVSDEKLFF
NA	11	NA	TRBV5-4	TRBJ2-7	TGTGCCAGCAGCTTTGGGTACGAGCAGTACTTC	CASSFGYEQYF
TRBD2	14	NA	TRBV10-3	TRBJ2-7	TGTGCCATCAGTGCGGGGGGGGGCTCCTACGAGCAGTACTTC	CAISAGGGSYEQYF
NA	14	NA	TRBV5-1	TRBJ1-1	TGCGCCAGCAGCTTGAACGGGATGAACACTGAAGCTTTCTTT	CASSLNGMNTEAFF
NA	16	NA	TRBV2	TRBJ2-5	TGTGCCAGCAGTGAATCGTCTGTCCTGGGGGGAGAGACCCAGTACTTC	CASSESSVLGGETQYF
NA	14	once	TRBV5-3	TRBJ1-2	TGTGCCAGAAGGGTCGAGGGAAAGTACTATGGCTACACCTTC	CARRVEGKYYGYTF
NA	14	NA	TRBV5-1	TRBJ2-5	TGCGCCAGCAGCTTGGTCGGGCAAGGGGAGACCCAGTACTTC	CASSLVGQGETQYF
NA	14	NA	TRBV5-1	TRBJ2-3	TGCGCCAGCAGCTTCGGGGGTGGCACAGATACGCAGTATTTT	CASSFGGGTDTQYF
NA	16	many	TRBV7-9	TRBJ1-5	TGTGCCAGCAGCTTAGAAGGGGCAGGGGTTTGGCAGCCCCAGCATTTT	CASSLEGAGVWQPQHF
NA	14	NA	TRBV29-1	TRBJ2-3	TGCAGCGTTGAGGTGGCCCCTCGCACAGATACGCAGTATTTT	CSVEVAPRTDTQYF
NA	13	NA	TRBV18	TRBJ1-5	TGTGCCAGCTCACCGGCTACTAATCAGCCCCAGCATTTT	CASSPATNQPQHF
NA	13	NA	TRBV18	TRBJ1-1	TGTGCCAGCTCACGCCAGGGCGGGACTGAAGCTTTCTTT	CASSRQGGTEAFF
TRBD2	14	NA	TRBV29-1	TRBJ2-7	TGCAGCGCTGAACTACGCGGGGGGGCCTACGAGCAGTACTTC	CSAELRGGAYEQYF
NA	14	NA	TRBV19	TRBJ2-3	TGTGCCAGGCCTACTGGGGGACCTCGGGATACGCAGTATTTT	CARPTGGPRDTQYF
NA	14	NA	TRBV5-1	TRBJ1-1	TGCGCCAGCAGCAAAAGCAGACAGAACACTGAAGCTTTCTTT	CASSKSRQNTEAFF
NA	17	NA	TRBV4-2	TRBJ1-6	TGTGCCAGCAGCCAATCCTCCGGGGCGAGCTATAATTCACCCCTCCACTTT	CASSQSSGASYNSPLHF
NA	13	once	TRBV7-2	TRBJ2-5	TGTGCCAGCAGCTTATCTAGCGAAGAGACCCAGTACTTC	CASSLSSEETQYF
TRBD1	17	few	TRBV5-8	TRBJ2-5	TGTGCCAGCAGCTTGGGGGACAGGGCTGCGGGTCAAGAGACCCAGTACTTC	CASSLGDRAAGQETQYF
NA	16	NA	TRBV27	TRBJ2-1	TGTGCCAGCAGAACTCCGGGGCCCGCCCGATACAATGAGCAGTTCTTC	CASRTPGPARYNEQFF
TRBD1	14	NA	TRBV10-1	TRBJ2-1	TGCGCCAGCAGCCGGGACAGGGGAGCCAATGAGCAGTTCTTC	CASSRDRGANEQFF
NA	15	NA	TRBV7-8	TRBJ1-6	TGTGCCAGCAGCCCATGGGGGGCGGGCAATTCACCCCTCCACTTT	CASSPWGAGNSPLHF
NA	15	NA	TRBV5-4	TRBJ2-7	TGTGCCAGCAGCTTCGGGCAGGGGAGGCTCTACGAGCAGTACTTC	CASSFGQGRLYEQYF
NA	13	NA	TRBV24-1	TRBJ2-1	TGTGCCACCCAGAACAGCTACCACAATGAGCAGTTCTTC	CATQNSYHNEQFF
TRBD1	16	NA	TRBV5-5	TRBJ1-3	TGTGCCAGCAGCTTGGGAGGGACAGGGGGTCGAAACACCATATATTTT	CASSLGGTGGRNTIYF
NA	15	once	TRBV5-4	TRBJ2-1	TGTGCCAGCAGCTTGGGACAGCGGAACTACAATGAGCAGTTCTTC	CASSLGQRNYNEQFF
NA	15	NA	TRBV21-1	TRBJ1-4	TGTGCCAGCAGCAAACTCCGGGACAGGGGTGAAAAACTGTTTTTT	CASSKLRDRGEKLFF
TRBD1	11	NA	TRBV29-1	TRBJ1-2	TGCAGCGTCACAGGGGTAGGTGGCTACACCTTC	CSVTGVGGYTF
NA	14	NA	TRBV5-4	TRBJ2-3	TGTGCCAGCAGTCAGCCTACCGGCACAGATACGCAGTATTTT	CASSQPTGTDTQYF
TRBD1	15	NA	TRBV7-2	TRBJ2-7	TGTGCCAGCAGCCTTGTCGGACAGGGGTCCTACGAGCAGTACTTC	CASSLVGQGSYEQYF
NA	16	NA	TRBV6-1	TRBJ2-7	TGTGCCAGCAGTGAAAGTAACTACTTGGGAGCCTACGAGCAGTACTTC	CASSESNYLGAYEQYF
NA	14	NA	TRBV6-5	TRBJ2-7	TGTGCCAGCATGGAGTTAGCGTTGTATTACGAGCAGTACTTC	CASMELALYYEQYF
NA	16	NA	TRBV5-4	TRBJ2-2	TGTGCCAGCAGCTCCCCCCGGGACAAGAGTCCCGGGGAGCTGTTTTTT	CASSSPRDKSPGELFF
NA	14	NA	TRBV18	TRBJ2-3	TGTGCCAGCTCCTCGAACAGGGGGGGCGATACGCAGTATTTT	CASSSNRGGDTQYF
NA	15	NA	TRBV7-6	TRBJ1-5	TGTGCCAGCAGCTTAGAAGCGAATAGCAATCAGCCCCAGCATTTT	CASSLEANSNQPQHF
NA	15	NA	TRBV5-1	TRBJ1-3	TGCGCCAGCAGCTTGGGCCCTCCAGCTGGAAACACCATATATTTT	CASSLGPPAGNTIYF
NA	10	NA	TRBV19	TRBJ2-7	TGTGCCAGAGGGCCCCACGAGCAGTACTTC	CARGPHEQYF
TRBD1	16	once	TRBV18	TRBJ1-1	TGTGCCAGCTCACCAAGCACAGGGGGGGGGAACACTGAAGCTTTCTTT	CASSPSTGGGNTEAFF
NA	16	NA	TRBV5-1	TRBJ1-4	TGCGCCAGCAGCTCCACCTCCCCTGGGATGGGTGAAAAACTGTTTTTT	CASSSTSPGMGEKLFF
TRBD2	13	once	TRBV2	TRBJ2-5	TGTGCCAGCAGCCCAGGGAGGGAGAAGACCCAGTACTTC	CASSPGREKTQYF
NA	14	NA	TRBV3-1/TRBV3-2	TRBJ1-2	TGTGCCAGCAGCCAAGATCCGGGGGCCAGAGGCTACACCTTC	CASSQDPGARGYTF
NA	18	NA	TRBV7-6	TRBJ1-5	TGTGCCAGCACCCAAACCGAATATAGAGACGGAGGCAATCAGCCCCAGCATTTT	CASTQTEYRDGGNQPQHF
NA	15	NA	TRBV19	TRBJ1-4	TGTGCCAGTAGTGCCTCCGGGACCGAATATGAAAAACTGTTTTTT	CASSASGTEYEKLFF
TRBD1	15	NA	TRBV2	TRBJ1-4	TGTGCCAGCAGTGACGGGACAGGGGGTTGGGAAAAACTGTTTTTT	CASSDGTGGWEKLFF
TRBD2	15	NA	TRBV19	TRBJ2-5	TGTGCCAGTAGTATCGCTAGCGGGGGGCAAGAGACCCAGTACTTC	CASSIASGGQETQYF
NA	18	NA	TRBV3-1/TRBV3-2	TRBJ2-4	TGTGCCAGCAGCCAAGGGATCCTGACTAAGTGGGCCAAAAACATTCAGTACTTC	CASSQGILTKWAKNIQYF
TRBD1	16	once	TRBV6-2/TRBV6-3	TRBJ2-6	TGTGCCAGCAGCCCGCCGAGGGGGCTGGGGGCCAACGTCCTGACTTTC	CASSPPRGLGANVLTF
NA	11	NA	TRBV29-1	TRBJ1-2	TGCTGCTGTGGGGGGAACTATGGCTACACCTTC	CCCGGNYGYTF
NA	14	NA	TRBV7-8	TRBJ1-2	TGTGCCAGCAGCATCACGGGGAGAATCTATGGCTACACCTTC	CASSITGRIYGYTF
NA	14	NA	TRBV5-1	TRBJ2-7	TGCGCCAGCAGCGAGTCGGTCAACAATTACGAGCAGTACTTC	CASSESVNNYEQYF
TRBD1	13	NA	TRBV6-5	TRBJ1-1	TGTGCCAGCAGGAACAGGGGGAACACTGAAGCTTTCTTT	CASRNRGNTEAFF
TRBD2	15	NA	TRBV7-2	TRBJ2-5	TGTGCCAGCAGCTTAGGGACTAGCGGGAGGGAGACCCAGTACTTC	CASSLGTSGRETQYF
NA	17	NA	TRBV2	TRBJ2-3	TGTGCCAGCAGTCTACAGACGAGGGCACCCGTTTTGGATACGCAGTATTTT	CASSLQTRAPVLDTQYF